The 27 T cell receptor beta chains presented below share a single source sample, sequenced in a study of blood T cell repertoires in COVID-19. Assay: immunoSEQ multiplex PCR; the TCRdb copy retains only in-frame clones and omits some. The sample lists around 300,000 clones, approximately 91% occurring once. Material: PBMCs or T cells enriched from blood (not recorded which). These receptors were collected from a middle-aged woman who had recovered from COVID-19.

The V gene is TRBV11-3, the J gene TRBJ2-1; TRBD2 matches at 13 bases. Germline trimming cut 1 base from V and 8 bases from J; bases unmatched to any gene: 14. CDR1 and CDR2 from the germline V gene are SGHNT and YENEEA. The CDR3 is 19 amino acids. For the CDR3, the DNA is TGTGCCAGCAGCTTAGGCCTGACTAGCGGGGGGCCGTTTGGGGATGAGCAGTTCTTC. It encodes CASSLGLTSGGPFGDEQFF.

V gene TRBV27 combines with J gene TRBJ1-6; perhaps TRBD1 as D (6 bases). Trimming took off 4 bases at V and 6 bases at J, with 10 bases between the two ends. CDR1 and CDR2 (germline): MNHEY, SMNVEV (reference sequence). The CDR3 is made up of 14 amino acids. CDR3 region: CASSSGGLNSPLHF. CDR3 sequence (DNA): TGTGCCAGCAGTTCGGGGGGCCTTAATTCACCCCTCCACTTT.

The chain uses TRBV7-3 and TRBJ1-1; a weak D match, TRBD1 (5 bases). V was shortened by 0 bases and J by 1 base, with 9 bases between the two germline ends. CDR1 is SGHTA, CDR2 FQGTGA, per germline. This CDR3 contains 15 residues. For the CDR3, the DNA is TGTGCCAGCAGCTTAACGCAGGGAAAGAACACTGAAGCTTTCTTT. It encodes CASSLTQGKNTEAFF.

The chain carries TRBV6-4 and TRBJ1-6; 8 bases fit TRBD1. The germline V gene encodes CDR1 MRHNA and CDR2 SNTAGT. V lost 5 bases to trimming and J lost 10 bases; unmatched junction nucleotides: 13. The CDR3 spans 16 residues. Here the CDR3 reads CASSLFPTGARSPLHF. The CDR3 DNA reads as TGTGCCAGCAGTCTTTTCCCGACAGGGGCAAGGTCACCCCTCCACTTT.

J is TRBJ2-2 and V is TRBV25-1; tentatively, D is TRBD2 (6 bases). CDR3 length equals 14 residues. Germline V CDR1 and CDR2: MGHDK, SYGVNS. V was clipped by 7 bases and J by 2 bases, with 11 bases between them. The chain's CDR3 is CASTVGGNTGELFF. In DNA form, the CDR3 reads TGTGCCAGCACGGTGGGAGGTAACACCGGGGAGCTGTTTTTT.

This chain connects TRBV7-9 to TRBJ1-2; D uncertain. CDR3 length: 12 amino acids. The V end lost 1 base, the J end lost 10 bases, and 10 bases lay between the germline ends. Germline lookup yields CDR1 SEHNR and CDR2 FQNEAQ (reference sequence). CDR3 bases: TGTGCCAGCAGCTTAGTCTACGGGATCTACACCTTC. Protein sequence: CASSLVYGIYTF.

The chain couples TRBV4-2 to TRBJ1-3, with D perhaps TRBD1 (5 bases). V lost 8 bases, J lost 0 bases, and 14 bases lay in between. CDR1 and CDR2 from the germline V gene are LGHNA and YNFKEQ. The CDR3 extends over 15 amino acids. CDR3 residues: CASRRDRSSGNTIYF. The CDR3 nucleotides are TGTGCCAGCCGGAGGGACCGCTCCTCTGGAAACACCATATATTTT.

The chain employs TRBV15 and TRBJ1-5; tentative D call: TRBD1 (5 bases). The ends were cut back, 0 bases at V and 1 base at J, with 10 bases in the middle. Germline CDR1 is LNHNV and CDR2 is YYDKDF (reference sequence). This CDR3 contains 16 residues. The CDR3: CATSRDQEGSNQPQHF. CDR3 DNA sequence: TGTGCCACCAGCAGAGATCAGGAGGGGAGCAATCAGCCCCAGCATTTT.

This sequence joins TRBV3-1 (or the pseudogene TRBV3-2) and TRBJ2-1; D may be TRBD2 (6 bases). The CDR3 contains 16 residues. Looked up from germline, CDR1 is LGHDT and CDR2 is YNNKEL (reference sequence). V was trimmed by 3 bases and J by 3 bases, leaving 15 bases between them. The CDR3 region is CASSHRDWKNYNEQFF. CDR3 nucleotides: TGTGCCAGCAGCCACAGGGACTGGAAAAACTACAATGAGCAGTTCTTC.

The count of this clone is one. The chain combines TRBV5-6 with TRBJ2-2; 11 bases agree with TRBD1. CDR3 length equals 14 residues. Trimming took 4 bases from V and 7 from J; bases not matched to a gene: 3. The germline gives CDR1 SGHDT, CDR2 YYEEEE. For the CDR3, the DNA is TGTGCCAGCAGCCCCGGGACAGGGGGCGGGGAGCTGTTTTTT. Translating it yields CASSPGTGGGELFF.

The CDR3 DNA follows: TGTGCCAGCAGCCCACAGGGGCACTCTGGAAACACCATATATTTT. Protein sequence: CASSPQGHSGNTIYF. The J gene is TRBJ1-3, the V gene TRBV9, with 7 nucleotides matching TRBD1. This CDR3 has 15 residues. V lost 4 bases, J lost 0 bases, and 4 bases stayed unmatched. Germline assignment: CDR1 SGDLS and CDR2 YYNGEE.

The gene calls are TRBV2 and TRBJ1-1; D gene unclear. In germline, CDR1 is SNHLY, CDR2 FYNNEI. The germline V and J ends were trimmed by 6 bases and 4 bases, with 15 bases remaining between them. This CDR3 has 14 residues. CDR3: CASSREGRGTEAFF. CDR3 coding DNA: TGTGCCAGCAGCCGGGAGGGTCGAGGCACTGAAGCTTTCTTT.

The chain has TRBV18 and TRBJ2-7; the match to TRBD2 covers 9 bases. Germline trimming cut 6 bases from V and 0 bases from J; bases unmatched to any gene: 3. This CDR3 has 14 residues. CDR1 KGHSH and CDR2 LQKENI come from the germline V gene. As DNA, the CDR3 is TGTGCCAGCTCCCCGACTAGCGGCTCCTACGAGCAGTACTTC. It translates to CASSPTSGSYEQYF.

The chain employs TRBV5-4 and TRBJ1-6; D is uncertain. Germline V CDR1 and CDR2: SGHNT, YYREEE (reference sequence). The ends were cut back, 5 bases at V and 5 bases at J, with 11 bases in the middle. CDR3 length: 14 amino acids. The CDR3 sequence is CASRGGLHNSPLHF. CDR3 in DNA: TGTGCCAGCAGGGGAGGGTTGCATAATTCACCCCTCCACTTT.

The gene calls are TRBV27 and TRBJ1-5, with TRBD1 matching over 7 bases. Losses at the gene ends were 5 bases for V and 0 bases for J; bases not matched to a gene: 10. The CDR3 is 17 amino acids. The germline CDR1 and CDR2 sequences are MNHEY and SMNVEV (reference sequence). The CDR3 DNA reads TGTGCCAGCAGTCCACGGACAGGCGCCTATAGCAATCAGCCCCAGCATTTT. Translated, it gives CASSPRTGAYSNQPQHF.

About this clone: A read error may produce the germline difference seen at one junction end. This sequence joins TRBV4-1 and TRBJ1-4, with a weak D call TRBD1 (5 bases). The CDR3 spans 15 residues. Germline CDR1 reads MGHRA; CDR2 reads YSYEKL. The CDR3 loop reads CASSQGATTNEKLFF. The CDR3 DNA is TGCGCCAGCAGTCAAGGGGCAACAACTAATGAAAAACTGTTTTTT.

This sequence joins TRBV7-2 and TRBJ1-2, with TRBD1 matching 7 bases. This CDR3 is 15 amino acids long. CDR1 and CDR2 (germline): SGHTA, FQGNSA. With 0 bases clipped from V and 8 bases from J, the junction kept 9 bases outside the gene matches. CDR3 nucleotide sequence: TGTGCCAGCAGCTTAGCTAGAGACAGGGAAAGCGGCTACACCTTC. Its protein is CASSLARDRESGYTF.

The J gene is TRBJ1-5, the V gene TRBV13; weak D call: TRBD1 (5 bases). Per germline, CDR1 PRHDT and CDR2 FYEKMQ (reference sequence). V was pared by 0 bases and J by 6 bases, with 12 bases between. The CDR3 length is 15 residues. The CDR3 DNA is TGTGCCAGCAGCTTAGGCCGGCGGGGGGGTCAGCCCCAGCATTTT. It yields the protein CASSLGRRGGQPQHF.

This sequence joins TRBV14 and TRBJ1-2; a weak D match, TRBD1 (6 bases). V lost 4 bases and J 2 bases, leaving 17 bases between the germline ends. This CDR3 spans 16 amino acids. Germline V lookup: CDR1 SGHDN, CDR2 FVKESK. CDR3 coding DNA: TGTGCCAGCAGCCGAAGCCCGGTAGGACAGAACTATGGCTACACCTTC. The encoded protein is CASSRSPVGQNYGYTF.

The chain recombines TRBV2 with TRBJ2-5; 8 nucleotides agree with TRBD2. Germline V gene sequence: CDR1 SNHLY, CDR2 FYNNEI. CDR3 length: 14 residues. V dropped 6 bases and J dropped 7; count of bases not matched to a gene: 10. Here the CDR3 DNA reads TGTGCCAGCAGAGGACTAGCTAACCTTGGGACCCAGTACTTC. Amino acid sequence: CASRGLANLGTQYF.

The rearrangement joins TRBV19 to TRBJ2-7, with D perhaps matching TRBD2 (5 bases). V lost 3 bases and J 7 bases, leaving 10 bases between the germline ends. Germline V gene lookup returns CDR1 LNHDA and CDR2 SQIVND (reference sequence). The CDR3 is 12 amino acids. CDR3 bases: TGTGCCAGTAGTATCGAGAGGAGGGAGCAGTACTTC. As protein: CASSIERREQYF. Based on the CDR3 plus reference TRBV19 and TRBJ2-7, the full variable domain is DGGITQSPKYLFRKEGQNVTLSCEQNLNHDAMYWYRQDPGQGLRLIYYSQIVNDFQKGDIAEGYSVSREKKESFPLTVTSAQKNPTAFYLCASSIERREQYFGPGTRLTVT.

V usage is TRBV25-1 and J usage is TRBJ1-3; D uncertain. The CDR3 runs 16 residues. Germline lookup yields CDR1 MGHDK and CDR2 SYGVNS. With 6 bases removed from V and 0 bases from J, the gap between germline ends came to 15 bases. The CDR3 sequence: CASSPLSAVSGNTIYF. The CDR3 DNA is TGTGCCAGCAGCCCTTTATCGGCGGTCTCTGGAAACACCATATATTTT. The full variable domain, rest sourced from reference TRBV25-1 and TRBJ1-3, is EADIYQTPRYLVIGTGKKITLECSQTMGHDKMYWYQQDPGMELHLIHYSYGVNSTEKGDLSSESTVSRIRTEHFPLTLESARPSHTSQYLCASSPLSAVSGNTIYFGEGSWLTVV.

The chain uses TRBV10-3 and TRBJ1-2; D call uncertain. The CDR3 has 14 residues. V shed 3 bases and J shed 1 base, with 9 bases lying between them. CDR1 and CDR2 from the germline V gene are ENHRY and SYGVKD. The CDR3 protein is CAISEATVNYGYTF. Here the CDR3 DNA reads TGTGCCATCAGTGAAGCTACGGTTAACTATGGCTACACCTTC.

Remarks on this clone: Different DNA sequences within this sample yield the same CDR3. CDR3 amino acids: CASSPGQGGGYTF. CDR3 coding DNA: TGTGCCAGCTCACCCGGACAGGGAGGCGGCTACACCTTC. This chain connects TRBV18 to TRBJ1-2, with 8 bases that match TRBD1. The length of the CDR3 is 13 residues. Per germline, CDR1 KGHSH and CDR2 LQKENI. The V segment lost 3 bases and the J segment 8 bases; nucleotides outside the gene matches: 5.

The gene calls are TRBV5-1 and TRBJ2-3, with a possible D match to TRBD2 (5 bases). This CDR3 is built from 14 residues. V lost 5 bases, J lost 0 bases, and 10 bases lay in between. Germline loops: CDR1 SGHRS, CDR2 YFSETQ. The CDR3 DNA follows: TGCGCCAGCAGAAGGGAGAGGAGCACAGATACGCAGTATTTT. Protein sequence: CASRRERSTDTQYF. Combining the CDR3 with reference TRBV5-1 and TRBJ2-3 gives the whole variable domain KAGVTQTPRYLIKTRGQQVTLSCSPISGHRSVSWYQQTPGQGLQFLFEYFSETQRNKGNFPGRFSGRQFSNSRSEMNVSTLELGDSALYLCASRRERSTDTQYFGPGTRLTVL.

This chain connects TRBV6-5 to TRBJ1-1, with TRBD1 matching 8 bases. J gave up 4 bases and V 5 bases, and 9 bases lay outside the gene matches. The germline gives CDR1 MNHEY, CDR2 SVGAGI. The CDR3 consists of 15 residues. CDR3: CASSRTGWSGTEAFF. The CDR3 nucleotides are TGTGCCAGCAGTCGGACAGGGTGGTCGGGCACTGAAGCTTTCTTT.

This sequence joins TRBV20-1 and TRBJ2-3; D uncertain. Deletions cut 6 bases from V and 1 base from J, with 14 bases between. CDR1 and CDR2 (germline): DFQATT, SNEGSKA (reference sequence). The CDR3 consists of 14 residues. CDR3 residues: CSASSGVGTDTQYF. The CDR3 DNA is TGCAGTGCCAGTTCGGGTGTGGGCACAGATACGCAGTATTTT.